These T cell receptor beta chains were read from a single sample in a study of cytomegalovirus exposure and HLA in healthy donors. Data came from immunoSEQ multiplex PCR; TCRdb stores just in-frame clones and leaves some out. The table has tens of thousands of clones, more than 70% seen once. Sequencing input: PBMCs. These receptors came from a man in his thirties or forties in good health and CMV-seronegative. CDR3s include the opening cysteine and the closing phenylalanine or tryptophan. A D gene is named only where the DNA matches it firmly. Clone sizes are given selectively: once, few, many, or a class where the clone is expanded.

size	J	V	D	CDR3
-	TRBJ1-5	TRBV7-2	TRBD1	CASSLVGTALSNQPQHF
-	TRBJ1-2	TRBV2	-	CASTGQVSNYGYTF
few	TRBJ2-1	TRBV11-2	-	CASSLGSLKFF
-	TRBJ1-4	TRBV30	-	CAWSVPESPEEKLFF
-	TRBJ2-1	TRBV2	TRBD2	CASRKRGSYNEQFF
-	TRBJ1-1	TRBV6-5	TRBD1	CASKGTGNNEAFF
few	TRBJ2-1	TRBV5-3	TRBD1	CARSSKWTGKSNEQFF
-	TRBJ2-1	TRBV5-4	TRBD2	CASSASGSSYNEQFF
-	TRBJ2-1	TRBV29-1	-	CSVELLTSPPTSNEQFF
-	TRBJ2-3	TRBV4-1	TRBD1	CASSQDRVRDSNTDTQYF
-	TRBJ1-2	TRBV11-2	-	CASSPLPTGNLYGYTF
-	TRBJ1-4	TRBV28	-	CASSLLDGGRVKLFF
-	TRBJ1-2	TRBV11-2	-	CASSFPGMRGYTF
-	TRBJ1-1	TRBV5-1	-	CASSPRTMNTEAFF
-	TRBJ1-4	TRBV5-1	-	CASSLGGRISNEKLFF
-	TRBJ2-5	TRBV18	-	CASSRQWSRNQETQYF
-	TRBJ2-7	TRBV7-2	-	CASSPHSSYEQYF
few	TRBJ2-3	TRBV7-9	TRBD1	CASSTLDRADTQYF
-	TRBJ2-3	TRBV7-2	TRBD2	CASSLAAGLSAGGHTDTQYF
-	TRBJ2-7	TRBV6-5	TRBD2	CASSSRSGSTSHEQYF
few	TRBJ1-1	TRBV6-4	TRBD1	CASSDRGHTEAFF
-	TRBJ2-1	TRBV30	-	CAWSPSLYEQFF
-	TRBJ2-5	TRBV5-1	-	CASSESAVEQYF
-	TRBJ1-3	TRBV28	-	CASSLYSTGIGNTIYF
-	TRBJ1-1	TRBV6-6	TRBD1	CASRGRNTEAFF
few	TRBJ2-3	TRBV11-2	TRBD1	CASSLGAGGADTQYF
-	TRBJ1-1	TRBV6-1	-	CASSEVYGRNTEAFF
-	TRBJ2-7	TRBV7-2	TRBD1	CARSTGQGGGYEQYF
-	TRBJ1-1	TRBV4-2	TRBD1	CASSKVIRDREANTEAFF
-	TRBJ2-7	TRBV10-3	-	CAIADREVAYEQYF
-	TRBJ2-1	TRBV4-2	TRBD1	CASSQVGQGAGEQFF
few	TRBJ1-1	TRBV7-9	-	CSSSLGRELTEAFF
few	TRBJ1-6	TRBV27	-	CASRTTGISYNSPLHF
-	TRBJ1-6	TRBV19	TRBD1	CASTGTGSSYNSPLHF
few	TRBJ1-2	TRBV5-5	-	CASSLAWQVNYGYTF
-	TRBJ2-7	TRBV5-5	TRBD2	CASSTPGLVTEQYF
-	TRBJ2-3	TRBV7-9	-	CASSLSIDTQYF
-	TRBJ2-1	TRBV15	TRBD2	CATSRDQAGGREQFF
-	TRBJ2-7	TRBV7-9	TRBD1	CASSFSYGTGADYEQYF
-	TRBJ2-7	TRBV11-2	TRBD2	CASSPQGLAGYYEQYF
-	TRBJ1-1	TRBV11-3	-	CASSPRGDTEAFF
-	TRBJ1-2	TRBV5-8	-	CASSSAGGYGYTF
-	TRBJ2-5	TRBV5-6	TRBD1	CASSWPGTGGFGETQYF